Below, one T cell receptor (beta chain) is given with its context. This entry belongs to a study of OX40 agonist ivuxolimab in advanced cancers. The CDR3 covers 14 residues. Germline V lookup: CDR1 SGDLS, CDR2 YYNGEE. J was trimmed by 7 bases and V by 7 bases; bases with no gene match: 3. Libraries were prepared by immunoSEQ multiplex PCR; TCRdb keeps only in-frame clonotypes and omits some of them. The sample holds 20,000 to 25,000 clones, 85% to 90% seen once. Specimen: CD4+ or CD8+ T cells sorted from blood, collected in a trial of the OX40 agonist ivuxolimab. This TCR came from an adult with an advanced solid tumor such as melanoma, head and neck, liver or kidney cancer. V gene TRBV9 combines with J gene TRBJ2-2, with 14 bases fitting TRBD2. The DNA for the CDR3 is TGTGCCAGCGGGACTAGCGGGGGCCGCGGGGAGCTGTTTTTT. Protein sequence: CASGTSGGRGELFF.